The 13 T cell receptor gamma chains below were found in one sample sequenced in a study of intestinal T cells in coeliac disease. Genomic DNA came from ten 5-µm formalin-fixed paraffin-embedded scrolls per case. TRG repertoires were amplified with LymphoTrack primers from 150 to 200 ng of biopsy DNA. TCRdb re-called the multiplex PCR reads through CATT. The profile shows under 400 gamma-chain clones, approximately 60% of them singletons. Sequences were obtained from a duodenal biopsy. All receptors derive from a human donor with celiac disease.

V gene TRGV10 combines with J gene TRGJP1. TRGV10 is designated an ORF whose function remains uncertain. This CDR3 has 14 amino acids. The J segment lost 4 bases and the V segment lost 8 bases, leaving 8 bases of the junction unmatched. CDR3 residues: CAAWDYYTGWFKIF. CDR3 coding DNA: TGTGCTGCGTGGGACTACTACACTGGTTGGTTCAAGATATTT.

The chain joins TRGV10 to TRGJ1 or TRGJ2. Being an ORF, TRGV10 has a function that is uncertain. V trimming: 8 bases; J trimming: 10 bases; junction bases outside the gene matches: 21. The CDR3 totals 15 residues. The CDR3 region is CAAWDRLFVIIKKLF. The CDR3, as DNA: TGTGCTGCGTGGGATAGACTTTTCGTTATTATAAAGAAACTCTTT.

The genes are TRGV9 and TRGJ1 or TRGJ2. CDR1 GITISATS and CDR2 ISYDGTV come from the germline V gene (reference sequence). This CDR3 region has 11 residues. V trimming: 2 bases; J trimming: 12 bases; junction bases outside the gene matches: 7. CDR3 loop: CALWEELMKLF. CDR3 bases: TGTGCCTTGTGGGAGGAACTAATGAAACTCTTT.

V gene TRGV8 combines with J gene TRGJ1 or TRGJ2. The CDR3 has 11 residues. From germline, CDR1 is VENAVY and CDR2 YDSYNSRV. Losses at the gene ends were 5 bases for V and 12 bases for J; bases not matched to a gene: 10. The CDR3 loop is CATWGPWGKLF. The CDR3 DNA is TGTGCCACCTGGGGCCCCTGGGGGAAACTCTTT.

In its sample, this clone is hyperexpanded. CDR3 protein: CATWDGPQPPQYYKKLF. Here the CDR3 DNA reads TGTGCCACCTGGGATGGGCCCCAACCCCCCCAGTATTATAAGAAACTCTTT. The chain employs TRGV4 and TRGJ1 or TRGJ2. Germline V gene data show CDR1 as EGSTGY and CDR2 as YDSYTSSV. The CDR3 covers 17 residues. The ends lost 0 bases at V and 4 bases at J; junction bases unmatched: 15.

Only a few counts were recorded for this clone. A much more abundant neighbour one base away suggests this may be a read error. This sample includes further DNA sequences coding for the same CDR3. The CDR3 loop reads CATWDGGSDWIKTF. The CDR3 nucleotides read TGTGCCACCTGGGACGGTGGCAGTGATTGGATCAAGACGTTT. The rearrangement uses TRGV2 and TRGJP2. Germline V gene lookup returns CDR1 EGSNGY and CDR2 YDSYNSKV. V gave up 1 base and J gave up 5 bases; unmatched junction bases: 4. This CDR3 is 14 amino acids long.

The V call is TRGV2, the J call TRGJ1 or TRGJ2. Trimming cost V 10 bases and J 3 bases; bases outside gene matches: 12. The CDR3 is 13 amino acids. Germline values: CDR1 EGSNGY, CDR2 YDSYNSKV. The CDR3 bases are TGTGCCACTGGGACGGCGGGTTATTATAAGAAACTCTTT. Protein: CATGTAGYYKKLF.

This clone was observed a single time. V and J are TRGV8 and TRGJ1 or TRGJ2. This CDR3 has 14 amino acids. Trimming at V came to 4 bases and at J to 6 bases, leaving 12 bases not matched to a gene. Germline V gene data show CDR1 as VENAVY and CDR2 as YDSYNSRV. This CDR3 is CATWEPNIIYKKLF. The DNA of the CDR3 is TGTGCCACCTGGGAACCGAACATTATTTATAAGAAACTCTTT.

V is TRGV10 and J is TRGJ1 or TRGJ2. TRGV10 is filed as an ORF, its function uncertain. This CDR3 spans 12 amino acids. V gave up 8 bases and J gave up 11 bases; unmatched junction bases: 13. The DNA of the CDR3 is TGTGCTGCGTGGGATGGGCCACCTGAGAAACTCTTT. Amino acids: CAAWDGPPEKLF.

The chain combines TRGV11 with TRGJP2. TRGV11 is marked as an open reading frame, function uncertain. The CDR3 spans 15 residues. Trimming at V came to 8 bases and at J to 0 bases, leaving 6 bases not matched to a gene. CDR3 sequence: CACWRLYSSDWIKTF. CDR3 DNA: TGTGCCTGCTGGAGGCTGTATAGTAGTGATTGGATCAAGACGTTT.

In its sample, this clone ranks as hyperexpanded. The rearrangement joins TRGV4 to TRGJ1 or TRGJ2. The CDR3 is made up of 13 amino acids. V was clipped by 0 bases and J by 8 bases; unmatched bases: 7. Germline V gene data show CDR1 as EGSTGY and CDR2 as YDSYTSSV. The CDR3 DNA sequence: TGTGCCACCTGGGATGGGCCGGTACATAAGAAACTCTTT. Translating gives CATWDGPVHKKLF.

This clone was detected only a few times. The V gene is TRGV2, the J gene TRGJ1 or TRGJ2. V gave up 1 base and J gave up 3 bases; unmatched junction bases: 6. Germline CDR1 and CDR2: EGSNGY and YDSYNSKV. This CDR3 is built from 14 residues. CDR3 residues: CATWDGPFYYKKLF. The CDR3 nucleotides are TGTGCCACCTGGGACGGTCCTTTTTATTATAAGAAACTCTTT.

On this clone itself: It differs at one base from a far larger clone, so likely a read error. Other DNA variants within this sample encode the same CDR3. V is TRGV10 and J is TRGJ1 or TRGJ2. TRGV10 is designated an ORF whose function remains uncertain. Germline trimming cut 8 bases from V and 8 bases from J; bases unmatched to any gene: 7. The CDR3 is 11 amino acids. The CDR3 region is CAAWDTDKKLF. CDR3 nucleotides: TGTGCTGCGTGGGATACTGATAAGAAACTCTTT.